This is a list of T cell receptor beta chains from one sample in a study of blood T cell repertoires in COVID-19. Here immunoSEQ multiplex PCR was the method, and the copy in TCRdb shows in-frame clones only, minus some. The data contain 250,000 to 300,000 clones, approximately 87% of them seen just once; the ten biggest clones take up less than 6%. The sample was peripheral blood. The receptor source for this set is a man between 60 and 75 years old who had recovered from COVID-19. Both conserved end residues are part of each CDR3. A D gene is named only where the DNA matches it firmly. Size is omitted from some rows. Given values are once, few, many or a class for expanded clones.

v_call	j_call	clone_size	d_call	cdr3_aa	cdr3_nt
TRBV5-1	TRBJ2-2	NA	NA	CASSPLGGGGTGELFF	TGCGCCAGCAGCCCCCTCGGGGGAGGGGGCACCGGGGAGCTGTTTTTT
TRBV30	TRBJ2-2	few	NA	CAWSFAGELFF	TGTGCCTGGAGTTTCGCCGGGGAGCTGTTTTTT
TRBV7-8	TRBJ2-3	NA	TRBD2	CASSLPREGAGGPDTQYF	TGTGCCAGCAGCTTACCCCGAGAAGGAGCGGGAGGGCCTGATACGCAGTATTTT
TRBV7-2	TRBJ2-7	NA	NA	CASSLRQTYEQYF	TGTGCCAGCAGCTTACGTCAGACCTACGAGCAGTACTTC
TRBV5-3	TRBJ2-7	NA	TRBD2	CARSCWGTSGRLYEQYF	TGTGCCAGAAGCTGTTGGGGGACTAGCGGGAGACTATACGAGCAGTACTTC
TRBV6-5	TRBJ2-1	NA	TRBD1	CASSYGQGVGHEQFF	TGTGCCAGCAGTTATGGACAGGGGGTTGGTCATGAGCAGTTCTTC
TRBV7-8	TRBJ2-1	NA	TRBD2	CASSLAPGLAGAGGYNEQFF	TGTGCCAGCAGCTTAGCCCCGGGGCTAGCGGGCGCCGGAGGCTACAATGAGCAGTTCTTC
TRBV30	TRBJ2-2	NA	TRBD2	CAWDSGRSIGELFF	TGTGCCTGGGATAGCGGGAGATCCATCGGGGAGCTGTTTTTT
TRBV29-1	TRBJ2-3	NA	NA	CSVEGVGGLSTDTQYF	TGCAGCGTTGAGGGGGTCGGGGGGCTGAGCACAGATACGCAGTATTTT
TRBV11-3	TRBJ2-1	NA	TRBD2	CASSLGVLAGGPAIYNEQFF	TGTGCCAGCAGCTTAGGGGTCCTAGCGGGGGGGCCGGCCATCTACAATGAGCAGTTCTTC
TRBV18	TRBJ2-7	NA	TRBD1	CASSPGTGSSREQYF	TGTGCCAGCTCACCTGGGACAGGGAGTTCCCGCGAGCAGTACTTC
TRBV19	TRBJ1-4	once	TRBD1	CASSIDATGGSEKLFF	TGTGCCAGTAGTATAGACGCGACAGGGGGCTCTGAAAAACTGTTTTTT
TRBV4-1	TRBJ1-3	NA	NA	CASSQAELSSGNTIYF	TGCGCCAGCAGCCAAGCTGAACTCTCGTCTGGAAACACCATATATTTT
TRBV5-4	TRBJ2-1	NA	TRBD1	CASRSGTGVEQFF	TGTGCCAGCAGATCCGGGACAGGGGTTGAGCAGTTCTTC
TRBV7-6	TRBJ2-2	NA	TRBD1	CASSSQATGPDRELFF	TGTGCCAGCAGCTCTCAAGCGACAGGGCCTGACCGGGAGCTGTTTTTT
TRBV30	TRBJ1-6	NA	TRBD1	CAWREGQGGRNSPLHF	TGTGCCTGGAGGGAGGGACAGGGTGGTCGTAATTCACCCCTCCACTTT
TRBV5-8	TRBJ2-7	NA	NA	CASIRGGKLYEQYF	TGTGCCAGCATCCGTGGAGGGAAACTCTACGAGCAGTACTTC
TRBV9	TRBJ2-3	NA	TRBD2	CASSPPGLADLSTDTQYF	TGTGCCAGCAGCCCACCGGGACTAGCGGATCTTAGCACAGATACGCAGTATTTT
TRBV2	TRBJ1-6	once	TRBD1	CASLLQGARSPLHF	TGTGCCAGCCTTCTTCAGGGGGCGCGTTCACCCCTCCACTTT
TRBV28	TRBJ2-7	NA	TRBD2	CASSTLAGGSYEQYF	TGTGCCAGCAGCACCTTAGCGGGAGGCTCCTACGAGCAGTACTTC
TRBV11-2	TRBJ2-1	NA	TRBD2	CASSAQLAGGYNEQFF	TGTGCCAGCAGCGCGCAACTAGCGGGAGGATACAATGAGCAGTTCTTC
TRBV3-1/TRBV3-2	TRBJ2-5	NA	NA	CASSRRTDKETQYF	TGTGCCAGCAGCCGAAGGACAGATAAAGAGACCCAGTACTTC
TRBV6-6	TRBJ2-7	NA	TRBD1	CASSTGAYEQYF	TGTGCCAGCAGCACAGGGGCCTACGAGCAGTACTTC
TRBV7-2	TRBJ1-5	NA	TRBD1	CASSLQGAWNQPQHF	TGTGCCAGCAGCCTACAGGGGGCTTGGAATCAGCCCCAGCATTTT
TRBV5-1	TRBJ1-2	NA	NA	CASSLGSRNKQNYYGYTF	TGCGCCAGCAGCTTGGGGAGTAGGAACAAACAAAACTACTATGGCTACACCTTC
TRBV27	TRBJ2-1	few	TRBD2	CASRALAGYNEQFF	TGTGCCAGCAGAGCACTAGCGGGATACAATGAGCAGTTCTTC
TRBV5-6	TRBJ2-2	NA	NA	CASSLSLSPLRTGELFF	TGTGCCAGCAGCTTGAGCCTAAGCCCCCTGAGGACCGGGGAGCTGTTTTTT
TRBV19	TRBJ1-5	NA	NA	CASSMRVSNQPQHF	TGTGCCAGTAGTATGAGGGTTTCGAACCAGCCCCAGCATTTT
TRBV27	TRBJ2-1	once	TRBD2	CASSPGAGGPGWNEQFF	TGTGCCAGCAGCCCGGGGGCGGGAGGGCCTGGGTGGAATGAGCAGTTCTTC
TRBV27	TRBJ1-2	NA	TRBD1	CASRWTGTGSLGYTF	TGTGCCAGCAGGTGGACCGGGACAGGGTCATTAGGCTACACCTTC
TRBV19	TRBJ2-5	once	TRBD1	CASSITGAETQYF	TGTGCCAGTAGTATCACAGGGGCAGAGACCCAGTACTTC
TRBV24-1	TRBJ2-7	NA	TRBD1	CATSEFKTGYEQYF	TGTGCCACCAGTGAATTCAAGACAGGGTACGAGCAGTACTTC
TRBV28	TRBJ1-5	NA	TRBD1	CASRSGQGIEQPQHF	TGTGCCAGCAGGTCGGGACAGGGGATAGAGCAGCCCCAGCATTTT
TRBV2	TRBJ1-2	NA	NA	CASTWALSSVGYTF	TGTGCCAGCACCTGGGCCCTGTCGTCGGTCGGCTACACCTTC
TRBV4-2	TRBJ2-2	NA	NA	CASSQAGQSTGELFF	TGTGCCAGCAGCCAAGCTGGGCAATCCACCGGGGAGCTGTTTTTT
TRBV7-9	TRBJ2-7	NA	NA	CASSFAGSHEQYF	TGTGCCAGCAGCTTTGCGGGGTCCCACGAGCAGTACTTC
TRBV24-1	TRBJ1-4	NA	TRBD1	CATQGTGVTEKLFF	TGTGCCACCCAAGGGACAGGGGTAACCGAAAAACTGTTTTTT
TRBV29-1	TRBJ2-3	NA	TRBD2	CSVGTRSDTQYF	TGCAGCGTGGGGACTAGGTCAGATACGCAGTATTTT
TRBV19	TRBJ2-3	NA	TRBD2	CASSDSGTDTQYF	TGTGCCAGTAGTGATAGCGGGACAGATACGCAGTATTTT
TRBV28	TRBJ2-2	NA	TRBD1	CASSSLPGTGRRELFF	TGTGCCAGCAGTTCCCTCCCGGGGACAGGGCGCAGGGAGCTGTTTTTT
TRBV6-6	TRBJ2-2	NA	NA	CASSRQNTGELFF	TGTGCCAGCAGTCGACAGAACACCGGGGAGCTGTTTTTT
TRBV10-2	TRBJ2-1	NA	TRBD2	CASSRSSGRSTYNEQFF	TGCGCCAGCAGTAGGTCTAGCGGGAGAAGTACCTACAATGAGCAGTTCTTC
TRBV5-1	TRBJ2-3	NA	TRBD2	CASRLSGGTDTQYF	TGCGCCAGCAGACTTAGCGGGGGGACAGATACGCAGTATTTT
TRBV10-3	TRBJ2-3	NA	TRBD2	CATETGTSGSGTQYF	TGTGCCACCGAGACCGGGACTAGCGGGAGTGGTACGCAGTATTTT
TRBV11-2	TRBJ1-3	NA	NA	CASSPQGIGNTIYF	TGTGCCAGCAGCCCCCAGGGCATCGGAAACACCATATATTTT
TRBV6-5	TRBJ2-5	NA	TRBD1	CASSYSHRGRQETQYF	TGTGCCAGCAGTTACTCTCACAGGGGCAGACAAGAGACCCAGTACTTC
TRBV27	TRBJ2-3	once	NA	CASSLFRGVGTDTQYF	TGTGCCAGCAGTTTATTCAGGGGCGTAGGGACAGATACGCAGTATTTT
TRBV7-6	TRBJ2-2	NA	TRBD2	CASSLTSGSTGELFF	TGTGCCAGCAGCTTAACTAGCGGAAGCACCGGGGAGCTGTTTTTT
TRBV15	TRBJ2-5	NA	TRBD1	CATSRGSQGAETQYF	TGTGCCACCAGCAGAGGGAGCCAGGGGGCGGAGACCCAGTACTTC
TRBV3-1/TRBV3-2	TRBJ2-1	NA	NA	CASSQDVANNEQFF	TGTGCCAGCAGCCAAGACGTAGCAAACAATGAGCAGTTCTTC
TRBV11-2	TRBJ2-1	few	TRBD2	CASSALSGRSNEQFF	TGTGCCAGCAGCGCGCTTAGCGGGAGAAGTAATGAGCAGTTCTTC
TRBV28	TRBJ1-3	NA	TRBD1	CASSLRDRTSGNTIYF	TGTGCCAGCAGTCTCCGGGACAGAACCTCTGGAAACACCATATATTTT
TRBV5-1	TRBJ1-1	NA	NA	CASSEQLNTEAFF	TGCGCCAGCAGCGAACAGCTGAACACTGAAGCTTTCTTT
TRBV3-1/TRBV3-2	TRBJ2-7	NA	NA	CASSQGSFRSYYEQYF	TGTGCCAGCAGCCAAGGGAGTTTTCGGTCCTACTACGAGCAGTACTTC
TRBV2	TRBJ2-3	NA	TRBD2	CASSSSGSRTDTQYF	TGTGCCAGCAGTTCTAGCGGGTCCCGCACAGATACGCAGTATTTT
TRBV5-8	TRBJ2-1	NA	TRBD2	CASSLVAGGYNEQFF	TGTGCCAGCAGCTTGGTGGCGGGAGGGTACAATGAGCAGTTCTTC
TRBV10-1	TRBJ2-1	NA	NA	CASSDPVSSYNEQFF	TGCGCCAGCAGTGATCCGGTTAGCTCCTACAATGAGCAGTTCTTC
TRBV5-8	TRBJ1-1	NA	TRBD1	CASSRRDRVFEAFF	TGTGCCAGCAGCCGCCGGGACAGGGTGTTTGAAGCTTTCTTT
TRBV7-3	TRBJ2-1	NA	TRBD2	CASSLKFSGGSSYNEQFF	TGTGCCAGCAGCTTAAAGTTTAGCGGGGGGTCTTCCTACAATGAGCAGTTCTTC
TRBV3-1/TRBV3-2	TRBJ1-6	NA	NA	CASSQSNNSPLHF	TGTGCCAGCAGCCAAAGCAATAATTCACCCCTCCACTTT